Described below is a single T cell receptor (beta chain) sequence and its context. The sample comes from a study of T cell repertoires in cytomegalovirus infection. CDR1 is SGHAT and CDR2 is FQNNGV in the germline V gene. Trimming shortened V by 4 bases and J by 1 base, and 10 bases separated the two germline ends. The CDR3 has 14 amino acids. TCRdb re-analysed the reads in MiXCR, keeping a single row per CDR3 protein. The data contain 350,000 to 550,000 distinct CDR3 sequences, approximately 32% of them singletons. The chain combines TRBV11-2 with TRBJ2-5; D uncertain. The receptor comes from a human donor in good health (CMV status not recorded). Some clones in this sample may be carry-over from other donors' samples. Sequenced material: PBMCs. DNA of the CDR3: TGTGCCAGCAGCTCCCGTTGGATCCAAGAGACCCAGTACTTC. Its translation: CASSSRWIQETQYF.